Reported below is one T cell receptor (beta chain). This sample was taken from a study of T-cell reconstitution after alpha-beta-depleted transplantation in children. Preparation of the TCRbeta library involved a method that used unique molecular identifiers. A single record per CDR3 protein comes from TCRdb applying MiXCR to the PCR reads. The sample records approximately 390,000 distinct CDR3 sequences, roughly a tenth being singletons. V shed 0 bases and J shed 2 bases, with 9 bases lying between them. Germline-derived CDR1 and CDR2 are SGHAT and FQNNGV. CDR3 size: 15 residues. This specimen was PBMCs from the stem cell graft donor, taken from the stem cell graft. The TCR comes from a human donor who donated a stem cell graft to a child with acute myeloid leukemia. The chain combines TRBV11-2 with TRBJ2-3; D remains ambiguous. The CDR3, as DNA: TGTGCCAGCAGCTTAGAAGCTACCAACACAGATACGCAGTATTTT. Its translation: CASSLEATNTDTQYF.